This T cell receptor (beta chain) is from a study of shared clonotypes between healthy human individuals. The germline V gene encodes CDR1 MNHEY and CDR2 SMNVEV (reference sequence). There are 14 residues in the CDR3. Trimming cost V 6 bases and J 4 bases, with 12 bases left between them. This clone was seen once. Its target is unknown. Findings and caveats of the study: At large depth, rarefaction still showed sorted-subset sequencing to be incomplete.

Each subset's genomic DNA was shared equally among a number of immunoSEQ plates. The data were produced by immunoSEQ multiplex PCR, yet TCRdb's version contains in-frame clones alone and is incomplete. The sample yields 600,000 to 750,000 clones, 90% seen once. CD45RO+ cells joined CCR7-negative CD45RA+ TemRA cells to form CD8 memory. Sequenced: memory CD8+ T cells from PBMCs. The subset denotes: CD45RO+ cells pooled with CCR7-negative TemRA cells. This rearrangement joins TRBV27 to TRBJ2-2; tentatively, D is TRBD2 (6 bases). The TCR comes from a man in his late teens or twenties in good health. Some clones in this sample may be carry-over from other donors' samples. The CDR3 spells CASSLLASTGELFF. CDR3 bases: TGTGCCAGCAGCCTCCTAGCGAGCACCGGGGAGCTGTTTTTT.